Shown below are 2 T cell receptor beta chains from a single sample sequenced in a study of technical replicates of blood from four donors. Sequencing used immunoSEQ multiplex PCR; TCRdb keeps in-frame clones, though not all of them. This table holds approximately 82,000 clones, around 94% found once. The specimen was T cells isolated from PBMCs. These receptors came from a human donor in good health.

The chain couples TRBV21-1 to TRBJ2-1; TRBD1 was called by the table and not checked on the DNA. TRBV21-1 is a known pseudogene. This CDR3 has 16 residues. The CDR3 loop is CASIRQDPESYNEQFF. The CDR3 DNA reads TGTGCCAGCATACGACAGGACCCCGAATCCTACAATGAGCAGTTCTTC.

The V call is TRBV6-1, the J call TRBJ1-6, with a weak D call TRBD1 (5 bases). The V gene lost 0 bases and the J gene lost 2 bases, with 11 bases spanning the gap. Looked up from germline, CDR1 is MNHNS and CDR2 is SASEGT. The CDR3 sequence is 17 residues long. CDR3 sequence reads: CASSEAGGKTYNSPLHF. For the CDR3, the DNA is TGTGCCAGCAGTGAAGCCGGGGGAAAGACCTATAATTCACCCCTCCACTTT.